This T cell receptor (beta chain) was identified during a study of radiation and T cells in renal cell carcinoma. Whole-study results and caveats: Without pretreatment biopsies, baseline tumor clonotype presence was undetermined. Top tumor clonotypes rose in blood 2 weeks post-radiation, then contracted.

Specified time point: blood 4 weeks post-SBRT, at nephrectomy. The treatment denotes: 15 Gy SBRT to primary tumor, nephrectomy 4 weeks later. Nephrectomy followed 15 Gy stereotactic body radiation by 4 weeks. After SBRT, blood was collected at 2 and 4 weeks, plus baseline. V lost 7 bases and J 0 bases, leaving 10 bases between the germline ends. The CDR3 is 14 residues long. The germline CDR1 and CDR2 sequences are LNHDA and SQIVND (reference sequence). Clones were sequenced by immunoSEQ multiplex PCR, and TCRdb holds only the in-frame ones, with some missing. The table records 120,000 to 150,000 clones, less than 90% of them present only once. About this clone itself: Its antigen remains unknown.

This chain links TRBV19 with TRBJ1-3; tentatively, D is TRBD1 (5 bases). The sequences come from blood, collected from a patient whose treatment included radiotherapy and nephrectomy. The clonotype was recovered from a woman in her fifties or sixties with renal cell carcinoma. The DNA for the CDR3 is TGTGCCAGTACCTTAAGGGGCTCTGGAAACACCATATATTTT. This translates into CASTLRGSGNTIYF.